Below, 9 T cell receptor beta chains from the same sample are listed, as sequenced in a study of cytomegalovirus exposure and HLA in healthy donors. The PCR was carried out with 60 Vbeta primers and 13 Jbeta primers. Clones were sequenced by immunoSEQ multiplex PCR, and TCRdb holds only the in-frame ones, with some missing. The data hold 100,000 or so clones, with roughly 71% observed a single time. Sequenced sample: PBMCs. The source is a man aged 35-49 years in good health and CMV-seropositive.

The CDR3 region is CASSPTSHGDLDEAFF. The CDR3 DNA reads TGTGCCAGCAGCCCGACCTCACACGGCGACTTGGATGAAGCTTTCTTT. This rearrangement joins TRBV9 to TRBJ1-1; D is unclear. The germline V gene encodes CDR1 SGDLS and CDR2 YYNGEE. This CDR3 comprises 16 residues. V was trimmed by 4 bases and J by 7 bases, leaving 23 bases between them.

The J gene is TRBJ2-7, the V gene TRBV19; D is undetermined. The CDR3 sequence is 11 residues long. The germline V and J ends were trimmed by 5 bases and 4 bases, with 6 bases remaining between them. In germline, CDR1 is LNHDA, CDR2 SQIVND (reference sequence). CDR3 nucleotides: TGTGCCAGTAGTTCAGGTTACGAGCAGTACGTC. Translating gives CASSSGYEQYV.

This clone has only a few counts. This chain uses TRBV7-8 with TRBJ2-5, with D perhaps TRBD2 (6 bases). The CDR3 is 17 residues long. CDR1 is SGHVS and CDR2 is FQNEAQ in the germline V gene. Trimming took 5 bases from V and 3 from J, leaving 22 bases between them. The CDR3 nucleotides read TGTGCCAGCAGCCGAACCCTAATGCCGGGACTTAAAGAGACCCAGTACTTC. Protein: CASSRTLMPGLKETQYF.

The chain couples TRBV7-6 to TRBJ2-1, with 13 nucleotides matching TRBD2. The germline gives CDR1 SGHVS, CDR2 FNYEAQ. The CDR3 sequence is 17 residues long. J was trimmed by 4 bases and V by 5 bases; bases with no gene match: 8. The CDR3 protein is CASSPRSGLAGYNEQFF. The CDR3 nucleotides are TGTGCCAGCAGCCCTAGATCGGGACTAGCGGGGTACAATGAGCAGTTCTTC.

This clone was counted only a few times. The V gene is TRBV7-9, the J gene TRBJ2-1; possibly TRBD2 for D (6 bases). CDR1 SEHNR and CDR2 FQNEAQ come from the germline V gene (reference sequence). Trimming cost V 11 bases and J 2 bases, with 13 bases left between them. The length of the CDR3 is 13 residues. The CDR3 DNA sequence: TGTGCCGGGCTCGGGAGAACCTACAATGAGCAGTTCTTC. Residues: CAGLGRTYNEQFF.

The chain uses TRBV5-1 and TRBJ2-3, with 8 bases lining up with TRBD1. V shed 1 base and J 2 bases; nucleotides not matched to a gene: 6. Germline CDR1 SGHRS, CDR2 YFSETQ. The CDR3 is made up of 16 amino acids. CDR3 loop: CASSLSDRGNTDTQYF. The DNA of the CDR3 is TGCGCCAGCAGCTTGTCCGACAGGGGAAACACAGATACGCAGTATTTT.

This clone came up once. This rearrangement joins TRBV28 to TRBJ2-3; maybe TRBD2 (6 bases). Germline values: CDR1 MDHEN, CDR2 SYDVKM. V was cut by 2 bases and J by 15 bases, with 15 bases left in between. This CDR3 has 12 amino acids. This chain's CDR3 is CASSLQRVGLYF. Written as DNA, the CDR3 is TGTGCCAGCAGTTTACAGCGGGTGGGCCTATATTTT.

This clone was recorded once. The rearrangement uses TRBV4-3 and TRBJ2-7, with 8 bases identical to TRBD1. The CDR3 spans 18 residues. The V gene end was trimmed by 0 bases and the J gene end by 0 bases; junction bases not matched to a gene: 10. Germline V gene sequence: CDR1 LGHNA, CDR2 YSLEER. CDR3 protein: CASSQDRGPTGVSYEQYF. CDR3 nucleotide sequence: TGCGCCAGCAGCCAAGATAGGGGGCCGACAGGGGTCTCCTACGAGCAGTACTTC.

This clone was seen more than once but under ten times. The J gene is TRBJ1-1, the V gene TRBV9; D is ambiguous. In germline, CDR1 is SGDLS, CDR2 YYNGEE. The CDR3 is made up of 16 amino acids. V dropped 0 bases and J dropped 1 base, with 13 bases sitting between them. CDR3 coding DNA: TGTGCCAGCAGCGTAGATGATACACCGGGGAACACTGAAGCTTTCTTT. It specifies CASSVDDTPGNTEAFF.